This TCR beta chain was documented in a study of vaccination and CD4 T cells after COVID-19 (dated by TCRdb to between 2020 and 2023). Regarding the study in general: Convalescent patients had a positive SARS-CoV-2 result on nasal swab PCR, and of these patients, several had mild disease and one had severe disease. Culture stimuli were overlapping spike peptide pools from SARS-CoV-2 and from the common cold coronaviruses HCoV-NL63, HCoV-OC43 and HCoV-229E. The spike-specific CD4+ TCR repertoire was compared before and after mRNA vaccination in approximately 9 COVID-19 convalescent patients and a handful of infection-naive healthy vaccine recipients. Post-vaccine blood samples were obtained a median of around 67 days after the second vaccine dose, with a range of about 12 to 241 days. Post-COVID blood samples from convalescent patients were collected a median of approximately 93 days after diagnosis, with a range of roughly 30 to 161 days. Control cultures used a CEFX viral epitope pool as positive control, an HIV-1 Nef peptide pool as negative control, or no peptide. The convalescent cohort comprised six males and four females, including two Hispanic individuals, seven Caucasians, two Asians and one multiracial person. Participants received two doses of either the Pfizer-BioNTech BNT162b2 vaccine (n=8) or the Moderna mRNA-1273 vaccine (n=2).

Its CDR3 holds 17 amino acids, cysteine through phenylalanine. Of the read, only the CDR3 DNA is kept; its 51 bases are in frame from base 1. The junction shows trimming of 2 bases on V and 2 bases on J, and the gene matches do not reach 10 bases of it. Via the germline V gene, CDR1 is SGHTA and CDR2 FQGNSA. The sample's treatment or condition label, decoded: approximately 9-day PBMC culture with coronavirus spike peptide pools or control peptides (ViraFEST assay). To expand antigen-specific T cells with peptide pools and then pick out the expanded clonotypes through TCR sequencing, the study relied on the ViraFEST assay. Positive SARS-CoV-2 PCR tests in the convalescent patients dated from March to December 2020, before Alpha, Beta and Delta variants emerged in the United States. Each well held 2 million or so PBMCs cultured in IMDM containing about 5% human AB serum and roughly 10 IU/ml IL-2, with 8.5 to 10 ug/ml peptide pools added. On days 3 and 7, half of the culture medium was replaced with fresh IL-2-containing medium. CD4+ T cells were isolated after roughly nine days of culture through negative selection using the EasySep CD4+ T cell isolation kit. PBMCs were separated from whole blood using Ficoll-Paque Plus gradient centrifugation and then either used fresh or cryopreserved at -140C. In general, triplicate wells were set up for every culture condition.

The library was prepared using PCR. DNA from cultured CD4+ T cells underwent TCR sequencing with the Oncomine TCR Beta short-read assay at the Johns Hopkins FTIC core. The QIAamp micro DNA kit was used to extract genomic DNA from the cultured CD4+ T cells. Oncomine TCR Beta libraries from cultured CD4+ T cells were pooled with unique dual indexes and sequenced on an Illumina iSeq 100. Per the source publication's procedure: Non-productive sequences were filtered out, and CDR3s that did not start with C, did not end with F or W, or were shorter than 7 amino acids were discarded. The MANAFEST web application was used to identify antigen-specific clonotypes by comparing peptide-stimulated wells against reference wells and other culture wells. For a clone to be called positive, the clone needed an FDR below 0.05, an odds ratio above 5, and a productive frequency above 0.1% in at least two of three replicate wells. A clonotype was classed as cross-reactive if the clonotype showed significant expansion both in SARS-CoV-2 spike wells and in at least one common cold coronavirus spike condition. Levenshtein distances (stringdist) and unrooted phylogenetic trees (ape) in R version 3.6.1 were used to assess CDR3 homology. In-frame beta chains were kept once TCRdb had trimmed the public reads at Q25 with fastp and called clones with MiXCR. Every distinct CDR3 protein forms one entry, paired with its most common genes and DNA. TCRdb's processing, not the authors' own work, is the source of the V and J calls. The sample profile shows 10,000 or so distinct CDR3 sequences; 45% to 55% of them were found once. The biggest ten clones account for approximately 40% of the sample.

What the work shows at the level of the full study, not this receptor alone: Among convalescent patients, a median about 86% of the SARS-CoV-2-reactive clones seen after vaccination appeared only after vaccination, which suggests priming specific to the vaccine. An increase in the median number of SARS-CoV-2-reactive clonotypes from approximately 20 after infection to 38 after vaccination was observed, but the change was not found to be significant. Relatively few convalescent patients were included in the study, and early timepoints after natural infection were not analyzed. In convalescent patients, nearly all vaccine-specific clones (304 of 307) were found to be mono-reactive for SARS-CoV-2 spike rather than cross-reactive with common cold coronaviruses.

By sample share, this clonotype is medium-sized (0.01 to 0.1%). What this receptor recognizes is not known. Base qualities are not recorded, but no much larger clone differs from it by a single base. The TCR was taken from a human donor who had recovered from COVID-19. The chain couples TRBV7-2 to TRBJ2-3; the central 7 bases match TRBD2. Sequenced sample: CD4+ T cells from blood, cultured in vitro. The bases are TGTGCCAGCAGCTTAAGTTATTCAGCGGGGTTCACAGATACGCAGTATTTT. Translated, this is CASSLSYSAGFTDTQYF.